This entry is about one T cell receptor (beta chain). Its target is unknown. The sorted conventional CD4+ T cells were CD25-low and CD127-high, with genomic DNA sequenced. This entry is derived from a study of regulatory and conventional T cells in RAG deficiency. Here immunoSEQ multiplex PCR was the method, and the copy in TCRdb shows in-frame clones only, minus some. The sample consists of more than 2,000 clones, around four fifths of them appearing once. Study-level findings and limits: Patient subsets had shorter CDR3s; Omenn Treg-Tconv overlap exceeded 85%. Treg unique TCR beta sequences were around 100-fold fewer in Omenn syndrome and CID/AS patients than controls.

The V gene's germline CDR1 is SEHNR and CDR2 FQNEAQ (reference sequence). V lost 5 bases, J lost 1 base, and 13 bases stayed unmatched. The CDR3 is 17 amino acids. The sequenced sample consisted of CD4+ effector T cells sorted from blood. This rearrangement joins TRBV7-9 to TRBJ2-5; 7 positions agree with TRBD2. This TCR derives from a human donor with RAG deficiency presenting as severe combined immunodeficiency. For the CDR3, the DNA is TGTGCCAGCAGCCCCGGTCCGGGAGGTGGGATCCAAGAGACCCAGTACTTC. It yields the protein CASSPGPGGGIQETQYF.